This TCR beta chain was captured in a study of blood T cell repertoires in COVID-19 (dated by TCRdb to about 2020). Broadly, across the study: Samples covering the acute and convalescent phases of COVID-19 were provided by collaborators in the United States, Italy and Spain. Deeply sampled blood TCRbeta repertoires from subjects exposed to, actively infected with, or recovered from COVID-19 were included in the dataset. The repertoires were released in a freely available public database meant as a resource for research on the immune response to SARS-CoV-2. HLA class I and class II types, where available, came from metadata supplied by the sample provider rather than from assay-based typing. The material from the prospective study consisted of cDNA or gDNA derived from T cells, B-cell-depleted T cells, or PBMCs. Samples were obtained from the ongoing ImmuneRACE study (first 160 participants) and from over 1,000 subjects provided by 6 global collaborators. Sample metadata almost always included a de-identified subject ID, COVID-19 status, age in years and sex.

TCRbeta CDR3 regions were amplified from genomic DNA by means of the immunoSEQ Assay, a bias-controlled multiplex PCR. In the paper's pipeline: The number of nucleated cells in each sample was estimated from the amplification of reference gene primers within the assay. Sequence reads were collapsed and filtered to measure the absolute abundance of every unique TCRbeta CDR3 rearrangement. For each sample, productive Simpson clonality was calculated as the square root of Simpson's diversity index over productive rearrangements. As stored in TCRdb, this immuneACCESS dataset retains in-frame rearrangements with V and J assigned. A fraction of the clones does not appear; measured against another copy, unresolved V genes explain less than half of the discrepancy, and the remainder lacks a known reason. The V and J calls and clone size were taken over from that table, and D and trimming were inferred from the DNA. A total of about 42,000 clones appear in this sample, roughly four fifths of them only once. The ten largest clones take up approximately 30% of the sample.

A word on this clone: Its antigen is currently not known. No qualities accompany the bases; no much larger clone lies one base away.

General findings and caveats noted by the study authors: Clinical and demographic metadata were provided uncurated, with the amount varying by source and participant.

V drops 0 bases and J drops 2 bases, leaving 8 bases in between. There are 15 amino acids in the CDR3, from cysteine to phenylalanine inclusive. Only the CDR3 portion is preserved as DNA: 45 bases, with reading frame beginning at the first base. Based on the germline V gene, the CDR1 and CDR2 sequences are SGDLS and YYNGEE. Collaborating institutions collected whole blood in K2EDTA tubes following their own protocols. For TCRbeta analysis, collaborator samples were shipped as frozen whole blood, as isolated PBMCs, or as DNA extracted from either sample type. The sequenced material came from peripheral blood. This sequence uses TRBV9 and TRBJ2-2; no D segment can be confidently identified. The sequence was collected from a woman in her 70s with acute or convalescent COVID-19. At the DNA level, the sequence is TGTGCCAGCAGCGTAGCAGGATCAAACACCGGGGAGCTGTTTTTT. Its protein product is CASSVAGSNTGELFF.